This paragraph reports one TCR beta chain. Antigen specificity is unknown. CD45RO negativity and positive selection for CCR7 defined naive CD8 cells, a population that excluded terminally differentiated effector memory CD45RA+ cells. These data belong to a study of shared clonotypes between healthy human individuals. For the study at large: CD4 naive and CD4 memory each took three plates per donor, while CD8 naive took two and CD8 memory one.

Study conclusions and caveats: What naive subsets generally showed was a larger estimated richness than memory subsets showed.

This CDR3 contains 20 residues. Trimming shortened V by 4 bases and J by 2 bases, and 29 bases separated the two germline ends. Per the germline V gene, CDR1 is SGHVS and CDR2 is FQNEAQ. Only in-frame clones appear in the TCRdb table, and some are missing; sequencing was by immunoSEQ multiplex PCR. The sample carries about 580,000 clones, 95% to 98% recorded once. The genes are TRBV7-8 and TRBJ2-5, with D possibly being TRBD1 or TRBD2 (5 bases each). Sequencing was carried out using naive CD8+ T cells sorted from blood. The sequence derives from a young man in good health. In DNA form, the CDR3 reads TGTGCCAGCAGCTCACTTTTTGGGGACCTGCGCCTAGGAGATCAAGAGACCCAGTACTTC. It is translated as CASSSLFGDLRLGDQETQYF.